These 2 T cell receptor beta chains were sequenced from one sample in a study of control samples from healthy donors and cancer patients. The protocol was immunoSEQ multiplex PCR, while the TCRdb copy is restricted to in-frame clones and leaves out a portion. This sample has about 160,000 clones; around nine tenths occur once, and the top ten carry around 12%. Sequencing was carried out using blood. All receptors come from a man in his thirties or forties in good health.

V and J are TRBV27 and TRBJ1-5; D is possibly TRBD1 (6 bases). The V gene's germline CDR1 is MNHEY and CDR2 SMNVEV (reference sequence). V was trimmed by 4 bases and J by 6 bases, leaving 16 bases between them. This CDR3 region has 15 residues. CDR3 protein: CASSSERGERQPQHF. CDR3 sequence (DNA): TGTGCCAGCAGTTCCGAAAGGGGGGAGCGTCAGCCCCAGCATTTT.

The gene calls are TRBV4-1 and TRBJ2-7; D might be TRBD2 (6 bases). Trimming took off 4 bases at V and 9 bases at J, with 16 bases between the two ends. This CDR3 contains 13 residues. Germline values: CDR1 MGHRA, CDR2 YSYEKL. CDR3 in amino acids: CASSPSFSGGQYF. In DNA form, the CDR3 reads TGCGCCAGCAGCCCCTCCTTCTCCGGGGGGCAGTACTTC.